This T cell receptor (beta chain) was captured by sequencing in a study of T cells after yellow fever vaccination. Overall study context: Libraries from low-cell-number fractions were prepared with the SMART-Seq v4 Ultra Low Input RNA kit.

Notes on this clonotype: The antigen is unknown.

This CDR3 comprises 15 residues. Germline assignment: CDR1 SGHTA and CDR2 FQGNSA. Trimming shortened V by 1 base and J by 2 bases, and 9 bases separated the two germline ends. By 5'RACE template switching, TCR cDNA was produced, with a universal primer site and UMIs added in the process. From the 5' RACE reads, TCRdb called clonotypes with MiXCR, one entry per CDR3 protein. Here the sample spans some 600,000 distinct CDR3 sequences, around an eighth being singletons. Notes on the study in general: Clonotypes shared by both compartments, CD4 and CD8, made up a small share.

Source: PBMCs, taken on the day of the yellow fever booster vaccination. The receptor was isolated from a man aged 25 to 40 who received the YFV17D yellow fever vaccine. The rearrangement links TRBV7-2 to TRBJ1-3; maybe TRBD1 (6 bases). CDR3 in DNA: TGTGCCAGCAGCTTAGTACAGGGCCCTGGAAACACCATATATTTT. Translating it yields CASSLVQGPGNTIYF.